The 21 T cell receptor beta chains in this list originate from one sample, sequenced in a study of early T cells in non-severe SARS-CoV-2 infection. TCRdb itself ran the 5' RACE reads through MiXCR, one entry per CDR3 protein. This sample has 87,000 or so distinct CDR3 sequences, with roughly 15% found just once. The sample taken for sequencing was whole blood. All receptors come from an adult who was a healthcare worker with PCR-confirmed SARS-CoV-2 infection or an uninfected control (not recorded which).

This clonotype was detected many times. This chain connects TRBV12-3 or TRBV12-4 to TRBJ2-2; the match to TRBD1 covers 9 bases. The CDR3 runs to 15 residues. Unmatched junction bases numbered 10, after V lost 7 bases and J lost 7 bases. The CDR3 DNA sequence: TGTGCCAGCACCCTGGGACAGGGTTTAATCGGGGAGCTGTTTTTT. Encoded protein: CASTLGQGLIGELFF.

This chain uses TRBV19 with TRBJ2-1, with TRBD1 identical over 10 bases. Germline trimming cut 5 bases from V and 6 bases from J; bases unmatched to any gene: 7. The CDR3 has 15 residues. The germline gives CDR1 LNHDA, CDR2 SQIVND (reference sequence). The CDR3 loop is CASSRPGQGTNEQFF. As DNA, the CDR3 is TGTGCCAGTAGTCGGCCGGGACAGGGGACCAATGAGCAGTTCTTC.

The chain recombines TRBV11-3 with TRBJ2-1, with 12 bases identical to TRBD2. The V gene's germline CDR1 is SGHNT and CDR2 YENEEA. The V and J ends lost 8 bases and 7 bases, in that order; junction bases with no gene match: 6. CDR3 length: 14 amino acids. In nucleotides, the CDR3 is TGTGCCAGCTCTAGCGGGGGGGCCTGGAATGAGCAGTTCTTC. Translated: CASSSGGAWNEQFF.

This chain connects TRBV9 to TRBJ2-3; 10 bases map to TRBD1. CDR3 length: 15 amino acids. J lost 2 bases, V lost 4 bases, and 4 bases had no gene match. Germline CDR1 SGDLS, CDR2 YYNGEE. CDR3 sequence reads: CASSSGQGVTDTQYF. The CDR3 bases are TGTGCCAGCAGCTCAGGACAGGGGGTCACAGATACGCAGTATTTT. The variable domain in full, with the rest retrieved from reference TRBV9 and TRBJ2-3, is DSGVTQTPKHLITATGQRVTLRCSPRSGDLSVYWYQQSLDQGLQFLIQYYNGEERAKGNILERFSAQQFPDLHSELNLSSLELGDSALYFCASSSGQGVTDTQYFGPGTRLTVL.

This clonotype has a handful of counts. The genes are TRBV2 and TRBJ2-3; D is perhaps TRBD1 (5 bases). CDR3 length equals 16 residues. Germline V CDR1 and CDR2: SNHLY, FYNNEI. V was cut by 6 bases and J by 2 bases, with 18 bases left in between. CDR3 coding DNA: TGTGCCAGCAGGTTTCAGGGCCGAAGTTCCACAGATACGCAGTATTTT. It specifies CASRFQGRSSTDTQYF.

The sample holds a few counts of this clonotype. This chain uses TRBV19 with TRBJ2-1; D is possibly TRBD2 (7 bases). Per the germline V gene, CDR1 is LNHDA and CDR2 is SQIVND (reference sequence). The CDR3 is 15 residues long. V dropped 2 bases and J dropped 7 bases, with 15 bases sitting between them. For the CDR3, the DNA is TGTGCCAGTAGTATACCGGGGGGCCTTATAAATGAGCAGTTCTTC. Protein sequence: CASSIPGGLINEQFF.

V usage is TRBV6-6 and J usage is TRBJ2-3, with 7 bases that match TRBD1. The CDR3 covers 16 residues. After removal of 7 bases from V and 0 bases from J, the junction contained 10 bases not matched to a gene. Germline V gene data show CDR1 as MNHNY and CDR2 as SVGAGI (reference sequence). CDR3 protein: CASKSRDRESTDTQYF. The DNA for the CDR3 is TGTGCCAGCAAATCCCGGGACAGAGAAAGCACAGATACGCAGTATTTT.

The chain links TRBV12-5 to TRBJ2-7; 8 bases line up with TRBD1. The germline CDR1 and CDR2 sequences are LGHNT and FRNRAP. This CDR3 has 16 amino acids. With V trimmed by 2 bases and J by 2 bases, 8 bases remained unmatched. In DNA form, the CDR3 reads TGTGCTAGTGGTTTGTCTAACCGGGACAGGACCTACGAGCAGTACTTC. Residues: CASGLSNRDRTYEQYF. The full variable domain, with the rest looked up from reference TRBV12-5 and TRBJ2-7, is DARVTQTPRHKVTEMGQEVTMRCQPILGHNTVFWYRQTMMQGLELLAYFRNRAPLDDSGMPKDRFSAEMPDATLATLKIQPSEPRDSAVYFCASGLSNRDRTYEQYFGPGTRLTVT.

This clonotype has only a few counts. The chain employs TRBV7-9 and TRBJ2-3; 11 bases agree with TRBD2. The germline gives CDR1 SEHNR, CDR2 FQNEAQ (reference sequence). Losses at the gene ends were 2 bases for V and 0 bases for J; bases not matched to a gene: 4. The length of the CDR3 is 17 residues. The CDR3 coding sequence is TGTGCCAGCAGCTTACTAGCGGGGGGCCTGAGCACAGATACGCAGTATTTT. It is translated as CASSLLAGGLSTDTQYF.

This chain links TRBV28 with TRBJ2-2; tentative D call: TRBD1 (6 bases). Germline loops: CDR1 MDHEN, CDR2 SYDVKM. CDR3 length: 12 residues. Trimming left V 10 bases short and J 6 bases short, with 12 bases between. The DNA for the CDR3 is TGTGCCACCGTACAGGGCCCCGGGGAGCTGTTTTTT. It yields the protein CATVQGPGELFF.

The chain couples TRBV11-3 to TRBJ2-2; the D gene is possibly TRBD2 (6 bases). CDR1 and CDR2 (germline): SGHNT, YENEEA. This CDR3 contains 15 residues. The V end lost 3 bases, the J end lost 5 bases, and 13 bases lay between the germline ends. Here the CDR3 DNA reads TGTGCCAGCAGCTTTACTGGGGGGATGACCGGGGAGCTGTTTTTT. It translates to CASSFTGGMTGELFF.

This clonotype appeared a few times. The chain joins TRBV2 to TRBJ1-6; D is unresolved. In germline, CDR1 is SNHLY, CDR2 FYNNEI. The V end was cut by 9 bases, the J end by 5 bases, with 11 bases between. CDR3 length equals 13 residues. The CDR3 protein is CARRRGNNSPLHF. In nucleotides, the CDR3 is TGTGCCAGAAGGAGAGGAAATAATTCACCCCTCCACTTT.

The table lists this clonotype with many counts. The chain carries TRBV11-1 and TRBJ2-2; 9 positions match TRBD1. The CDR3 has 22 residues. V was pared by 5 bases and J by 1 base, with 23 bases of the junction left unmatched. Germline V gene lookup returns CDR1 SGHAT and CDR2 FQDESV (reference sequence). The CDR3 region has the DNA TGTGCCAGCAGCAAGAAATTTCAGTTCTTTTTGGGACAGGGAGAGAACACCGGGGAGCTGTTTTTT. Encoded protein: CASSKKFQFFLGQGENTGELFF.

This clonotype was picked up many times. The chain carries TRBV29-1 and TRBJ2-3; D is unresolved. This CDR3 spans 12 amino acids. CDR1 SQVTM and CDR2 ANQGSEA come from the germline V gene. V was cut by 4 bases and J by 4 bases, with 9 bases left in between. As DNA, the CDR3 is TGCAGCGTTGGGACCGCCCCAGATACGCAGTATTTT. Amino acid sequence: CSVGTAPDTQYF.

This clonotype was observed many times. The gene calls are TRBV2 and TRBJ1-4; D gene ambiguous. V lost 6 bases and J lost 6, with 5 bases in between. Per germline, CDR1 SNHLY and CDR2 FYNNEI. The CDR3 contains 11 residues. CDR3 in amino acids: CASSLYEKLFF. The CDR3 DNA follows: TGTGCCAGCAGCCTATATGAAAAACTGTTTTTT. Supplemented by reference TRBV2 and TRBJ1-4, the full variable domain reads EPEVTQTPSHQVTQMGQEVILRCVPISNHLYFYWYRQILGQKVEFLVSFYNNEISEKSEIFDDQFSVERPDGSNFTLKIRSTKLEDSAMYFCASSLYEKLFFGSGTQLSVL.

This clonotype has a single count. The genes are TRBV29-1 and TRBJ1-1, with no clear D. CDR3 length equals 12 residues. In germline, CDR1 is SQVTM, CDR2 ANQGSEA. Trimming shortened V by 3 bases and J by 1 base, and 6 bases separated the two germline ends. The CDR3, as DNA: TGCAGCGTTGATAGTGGGAACACTGAAGCTTTCTTT. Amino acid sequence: CSVDSGNTEAFF.

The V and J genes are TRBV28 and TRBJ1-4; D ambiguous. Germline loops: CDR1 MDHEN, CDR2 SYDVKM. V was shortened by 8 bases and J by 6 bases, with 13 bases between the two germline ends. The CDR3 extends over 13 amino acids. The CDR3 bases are TGTGCCAGCGTAGACGGGAATGATGAAAAACTGTTTTTT. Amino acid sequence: CASVDGNDEKLFF.

The CDR3 region has the DNA TGTGCCAGCAGCCCTCGAGCAAAGTCTCGACTAGCGGGGGCCCGCACAGATACGCAGTATTTT. Protein: CASSPRAKSRLAGARTDTQYF. The chain links TRBV21-1 to TRBJ2-3; the table gives TRBD2 as D, unverified against the DNA. TRBV21-1 is listed as a pseudogene. The length of the CDR3 is 21 residues.

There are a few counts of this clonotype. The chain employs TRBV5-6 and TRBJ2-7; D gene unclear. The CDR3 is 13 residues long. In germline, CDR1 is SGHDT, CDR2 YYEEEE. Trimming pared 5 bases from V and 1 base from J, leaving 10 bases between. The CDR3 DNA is TGTGCCAGCAGACGAACATATTCCTACGAGCAGTACTTC. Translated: CASRRTYSYEQYF.

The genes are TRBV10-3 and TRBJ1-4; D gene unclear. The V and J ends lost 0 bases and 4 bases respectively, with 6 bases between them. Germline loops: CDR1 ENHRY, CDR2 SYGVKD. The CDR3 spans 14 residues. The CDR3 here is CAISESPNNEKLFF. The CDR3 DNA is TGTGCCATCAGTGAGTCCCCGAATAATGAAAAACTGTTTTTT.

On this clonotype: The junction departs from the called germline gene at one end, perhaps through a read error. CDR3 sequence: CASRGLAGGTQETRYF. DNA for the CDR3: TGTGCCAGCAGGGGACTAGCGGGGGGGACCCAAGAGACCCGGTACTTC. The chain carries TRBV6-5 and TRBJ2-5, with 16 nucleotides matching TRBD2. CDR1 and CDR2 (germline): MNHEY, SVGAGI. The CDR3 runs to 16 residues.